This T cell receptor (beta chain) was obtained from a study of early T cells in non-severe SARS-CoV-2 infection. With respect to this clonotype: A read error may explain this, as a much larger clone is one base away.

In TCRdb, the 5' RACE reads were re-called with MiXCR into one record per CDR3 protein. The table lists 25,000 to 40,000 distinct CDR3 sequences, around 4.6% of them singletons. The sample consisted of whole blood. The receptor's source is an adult who was a healthcare worker with PCR-confirmed SARS-CoV-2 infection or an uninfected control (not recorded which).

The CDR3 is CDSSPGTSYEQYF. The CDR3 DNA sequence: TGTGACAGTAGCCCCGGGACTAGCTACGAGCAGTACTTC. The rearrangement links TRBV19 to TRBJ2-7; 8 nucleotides line up with TRBD2. Germline-derived CDR1 and CDR2 are LNHDA and SQIVND (reference sequence). There are 13 residues in the CDR3.